The 18 T cell receptor beta chains below come from one sample, sequenced in a study of T cells in Graves' hyperthyroidism and ophthalmopathy. Amplified TCR beta CDR3 regions derived from RNA transcripts. The TCR CDR3 first-round RT-PCR relied on the HTBI primer set. Each CDR3 protein is one row after TCRdb ran MiXCR on the multiplex PCR reads. The sample contains approximately 410,000 distinct CDR3 sequences, roughly an eighth of which appear only once. The sequenced sample consisted of blood. The receptor set was obtained from a woman aged 18-35 years with Graves' hyperthyroidism.

Comments on this clonotype: Given a much more abundant clone one base away, this may be a read error. The genes are TRBV5-1 and TRBJ1-1; a weak D match, TRBD1 (6 bases). Per the germline V gene, CDR1 is SGHRS and CDR2 is YFSETQ. The CDR3 covers 16 residues. CDR3 amino acids: CASSLSVRQGNSEAFF. CDR3 nucleotide sequence: TGCGCCAGCAGCTTGAGTGTGAGGCAGGGGAACTCTGAAGCTTTCTTT.

This clonotype was seen more than once but under ten times. V and J are TRBV6-1 and TRBJ2-1; TRBD2 is a possible D gene (6 bases). CDR1 and CDR2 (germline): MNHNS, SASEGT. The CDR3 is 16 residues long. Trimming removed 11 bases from V and 5 bases from J, with 25 bases in between. The CDR3 here is CAVSEAGTRRNNEQFF. DNA of the CDR3: TGTGCCGTCAGTGAGGCGGGGACGAGGCGGAACAATGAGCAGTTCTTC.

The table lists this clonotype with many counts. V is TRBV4-2 and J is TRBJ2-7; perhaps TRBD1 as D (5 bases). The CDR3 has 16 residues. CDR1 and CDR2 (germline): LGHNA, YNFKEQ. V gave up 0 bases and J gave up 3 bases, with 15 bases separating them. CDR3 amino acids: CASSQEDRQGGYEQYF. The CDR3 DNA follows: TGTGCCAGCAGCCAAGAGGACCGGCAGGGTGGCTACGAGCAGTACTTC.

This clonotype was detected many times. V is TRBV20-1 and J is TRBJ2-2; maybe TRBD2 (6 bases). The CDR3 sequence is 13 residues long. V gave up 8 bases and J gave up 3 bases, with 13 bases separating them. Germline V gives CDR1 DFQATT, CDR2 SNEGSKA (reference sequence). CDR3 in amino acids: CSTTGLYTGELFF. The CDR3 DNA sequence: TGCAGTACCACGGGACTCTACACCGGGGAGCTGTTTTTT.

In this sample, this clonotype turned up a few times. The CDR3 spells CASSFSGTSLREQYF. The CDR3 DNA reads TGTGCCAGCTCTTTCTCAGGGACTAGCCTTCGCGAGCAGTACTTC. This chain joins TRBV18 and TRBJ2-7, with TRBD2 matching over 9 bases. The germline V gene encodes CDR1 KGHSH and CDR2 LQKENI. The junction had 12 bases not matched to a gene; V was cut back by 6 bases and J by 6 bases. The CDR3 consists of 15 residues.

In this sample, this clonotype turned up once. J is TRBJ1-3 and V is TRBV6-1; unclear D gene. Trimming stripped 7 bases from V and 0 bases from J, with 10 bases between. Germline CDR1 is MNHNS and CDR2 is SASEGT. This CDR3 is built from 14 residues. This CDR3 is CASTVPTSGNTIYF. The CDR3 nucleotides read TGTGCCAGCACTGTCCCCACCTCTGGAAACACCATATATTTT.

In this sample, this clonotype turned up many times. V gene TRBV12-3 or TRBV12-4 combines with J gene TRBJ2-1, with TRBD2 matching 8 bases. This CDR3 spans 12 amino acids. V was pared by 10 bases and J by 6 bases, with 5 bases of the junction left unmatched. This CDR3 is CATRGAGNEQFF. CDR3 DNA sequence: TGTGCCACGCGGGGGGCGGGCAATGAGCAGTTCTTC.

This clonotype was observed at least ten times. The V gene is TRBV18, the J gene TRBJ2-1; 10 bases are shared with TRBD1. Germline V CDR1 and CDR2: KGHSH, LQKENI. CDR3 length: 15 residues. The V gene end was trimmed by 3 bases and the J gene end by 9 bases; junction bases not matched to a gene: 8. CDR3 region: CASSPGQGLLGEQFF. CDR3 sequence (DNA): TGTGCCAGCTCACCGGGACAGGGGCTTTTGGGTGAGCAGTTCTTC.

This clonotype was picked up a small number of times. This chain uses TRBV20-1 with TRBJ2-3; D call uncertain. CDR3 size: 15 residues. Germline V gives CDR1 DFQATT, CDR2 SNEGSKA (reference sequence). The V gene lost 4 bases and the J gene lost 0 bases, with 14 bases spanning the gap. The CDR3 sequence: CSAITPASSTDTQYF. Written as DNA, the CDR3 is TGCAGTGCTATTACACCCGCCTCTAGCACAGATACGCAGTATTTT.

This clonotype was found a few times. V and J are TRBV3-1 and TRBJ2-2; TRBD1 aligns across 8 bases. This CDR3 has 17 residues. Unmatched junction bases numbered 12, after V lost 0 bases and J lost 9 bases. CDR1 is LGHDT, CDR2 YNNKEL, per germline (reference sequence). In DNA, the CDR3 is TGTGCCAGCAGCCAAGATTGGGTGACAGGGGCTCGCCGGGAGCTGTTTTTT. Protein sequence: CASSQDWVTGARRELFF.

This clonotype was observed at least ten times. This chain uses TRBV30 with TRBJ2-5; D might be TRBD1 or TRBD2, each matching 5 bases. V was pared by 5 bases and J by 1 base, with 14 bases between. The length of the CDR3 is 14 residues. Germline V gene data show CDR1 as GTSNPN and CDR2 as SVGIG (reference sequence). The CDR3 protein is CAWATGTAQETQYF. The CDR3 DNA is TGTGCCTGGGCCACCGGGACGGCCCAAGAGACCCAGTACTTC.

This clonotype was counted many times. The chain carries TRBV20-1 and TRBJ2-1; D remains ambiguous. CDR3 length: 11 amino acids. V was cut by 2 bases and J by 7 bases, with 6 bases left in between. Germline values: CDR1 DFQATT, CDR2 SNEGSKA (reference sequence). The CDR3 bases are TGCAGTGCTAGATCCGTTAATGAGCAGTTCTTC. Amino acids: CSARSVNEQFF.

This clonotype was seen ten or more times. V and J are TRBV25-1 and TRBJ2-7, with 11 positions matching TRBD1. V gave up 9 bases and J gave up 4 bases; unmatched junction bases: 5. The CDR3 runs to 13 residues. Germline loops: CDR1 MGHDK, CDR2 SYGVNS. CDR3: CARGGQGGYEQYF. The DNA of the CDR3 is TGTGCCAGGGGGGGACAGGGGGGGTACGAGCAGTACTTC.

In this sample, this clonotype turned up many times. This chain connects TRBV6-2 or TRBV6-3 to TRBJ1-4, with D perhaps TRBD1 (5 bases). The CDR3 extends over 17 amino acids. The V gene's germline CDR1 is MNHEY and CDR2 SVGEGT. Trimming shortened V by 5 bases and J by 5 bases, and 21 bases separated the two germline ends. CDR3 sequence (DNA): TGTGCCAGCAGTAAGAGGGGAATCGGAGTGGTGAATGAAAAACTGTTTTTT. It encodes CASSKRGIGVVNEKLFF.

At least ten counts were recorded for this clonotype. The CDR3 here is CASSQEVGGTGGNTIYF. CDR3 coding DNA: TGTGCCAGCAGCCAAGAGGTGGGGGGCACCGGAGGAAACACCATATATTTT. The rearrangement joins TRBV3-1 to TRBJ1-3; tentative D call: TRBD1 (6 bases). CDR3 length: 17 residues. Trimming removed 0 bases from V and 4 bases from J, with 16 bases in between. Germline assignment: CDR1 LGHDT and CDR2 YNNKEL (reference sequence).

Many counts were recorded for this clonotype. The CDR3: CASSPGDRRNTIYF. The DNA for the CDR3 is TGTGCCAGCTCACCCGGGGACAGGCGAAACACCATATATTTT. The chain has TRBV18 and TRBJ1-3; 8 positions agree with TRBD1. The germline V gene has CDR1 KGHSH and CDR2 LQKENI. Losses at the gene ends were 3 bases for V and 5 bases for J; bases not matched to a gene: 3. The CDR3 consists of 14 residues.

Ten or more counts support this clonotype. This chain connects TRBV4-3 to TRBJ2-3, with TRBD2 identical over 9 bases. The germline CDR1 and CDR2 sequences are LGHNA and YSLEER. The CDR3 loop spans 16 amino acids. The V segment lost 3 bases and the J segment 4 bases; nucleotides outside the gene matches: 8. Here the CDR3 reads CASSHGSGSGPDTQYF. The CDR3 DNA reads as TGCGCCAGCAGCCATGGTAGCGGGAGCGGTCCAGATACGCAGTATTTT.

This clonotype was picked up one time. This chain connects TRBV9 to TRBJ2-4; D is perhaps TRBD1 (6 bases). With 3 bases removed from V and 0 bases from J, the gap between germline ends came to 10 bases. This CDR3 is 15 amino acids long. Germline V CDR1 and CDR2: SGDLS, YYNGEE. CDR3 nucleotides: TGTGCCAGCAGCGGAGGACAGCTAGCCAAAAACATTCAGTACTTC. It is translated as CASSGGQLAKNIQYF.